Described below is a single T cell receptor (beta chain) sequence and its context. Repertoires were generated with immunoSEQ multiplex PCR, while TCRdb's copy carries only in-frame clones and drops some. The sample records more than 95,000 clones, roughly 86% being singletons. This entry comes from a study of PD-L1 blockade in urothelial cancer. At the level of the study: Per blood sample, T cells had a median of roughly 150,000.

CDR1 LNHDA and CDR2 SQIVND come from the germline V gene (reference sequence). Trimming cost V 8 bases and J 0 bases; bases outside gene matches: 13. The CDR3 length is 18 residues. Indicated time point: peripheral blood 6 weeks after treatment start. Patients' cancers were locally advanced or metastatic urothelial carcinomas. The V call is TRBV19, the J call TRBJ1-6; 7 bases line up with TRBD1. Sequences were derived from PBMCs, sampled around atezolizumab (anti-PD-L1) treatment. This receptor was identified in a man over 45 with urothelial cancer. For the CDR3, the DNA is TGTGCCAGTGATCCGGGCAGGGGGATGAGCTCCTATAATTCACCCCTCCACTTT. Encoded protein: CASDPGRGMSSYNSPLHF.